This TCR beta chain derives from a study of T-cell memory formation after mild COVID-19. Study conclusions and caveats: Certain responding clones were present in pre-infection memory, suggesting participation of cross-reactive memory.

Points on this clonotype: No antigen is known for it.

TCRdb reanalysed the 5' RACE reads using MiXCR and keeps one entry per CDR3 protein. The sample includes 450,000 to 650,000 distinct CDR3 sequences, 20% to 25% of them seen just once. Germline trimming cut 6 bases from V and 6 bases from J; bases unmatched to any gene: 4. This CDR3 has 15 amino acids. Germline assignment: CDR1 KGHDR and CDR2 SFDVKD. This sequence joins TRBV24-1 and TRBJ2-1; 13 bases fit TRBD2. The sequence was obtained from an adult woman who had mild COVID-19 (a few samples of this study predate the infection). Cell type and time point are not known. Specimen: PBMCs or a T cell subset sorted from them (not recorded which). The CDR3 bases are TGTGCCACCAGTAAAGGGACTAGCGGGATCAATGAGCAGTTCTTC. This translates into CATSKGTSGINEQFF.